The 23 T cell receptor beta chains below were found in one sample sequenced in a study of CD8 T cells in ankylosing spondylitis. TCRdb called the 5' RACE reads again in MiXCR, with one record for every CDR3 protein. Of roughly 260,000 distinct CDR3 sequences listed, about 19% were seen once; the top ten hold 7.8%. The sample was blood, either unsorted or a sorted T cell fraction (not recorded which). The receptor source for this set is a male donor with ankylosing spondylitis or in good health (not recorded which).

The chain combines TRBV5-1 with TRBJ2-1, with D perhaps TRBD1 (6 bases). CDR3 size: 16 residues. V was cut by 0 bases and J by 3 bases, with 13 bases left in between. Germline values: CDR1 SGHRS, CDR2 YFSETQ. The CDR3 DNA is TGCGCCAGCAGCTTGGGGGGCAGGGGATACTACAATGAGCAGTTCTTC. It is translated as CASSLGGRGYYNEQFF.

This clonotype was detected ten times or more. This chain links TRBV20-1 with TRBJ1-2; TRBD1 is a possible D gene (5 bases). Germline-derived CDR1 and CDR2 are DFQATT and SNEGSKA (reference sequence). Deletions cut 0 bases from V and 7 bases from J, with 9 bases between. The CDR3 is 12 amino acids. In DNA form, the CDR3 reads TGCAGTGCTAGAGATCCCGGGGCTGGCTACACCTTC. This gives the protein CSARDPGAGYTF.

This clonotype showed up many times. This chain joins TRBV20-1 and TRBJ2-7; D gene ambiguous. Germline-derived CDR1 and CDR2 are DFQATT and SNEGSKA (reference sequence). This CDR3 has 12 amino acids. With 3 bases removed from V and 5 bases from J, the gap between germline ends came to 11 bases. The CDR3, as DNA: TGCAGTGCTAGGGCTCTAGTTAACGAGCAGTACGTC. Its translation: CSARALVNEQYV.

This rearrangement joins TRBV6-5 to TRBJ1-3; D is undetermined. The V and J ends lost 6 bases and 4 bases respectively, with 16 bases between them. The CDR3 has 15 residues. CDR1 and CDR2 from the germline V gene are MNHEY and SVGAGI. The CDR3 coding sequence is TGTGCCAGCAGCTCGGGTGGTATGCAAGGAAACACCATATATTTT. Its protein product is CASSSGGMQGNTIYF.

The V call is TRBV29-1, the J call TRBJ2-6, with D perhaps TRBD1 (5 bases). In germline, CDR1 is SQVTM, CDR2 ANQGSEA. Trimming stripped 6 bases from V and 4 bases from J, with 13 bases between. This CDR3 has 14 amino acids. The CDR3 region is CSVKGVSGANVLTF. The DNA for the CDR3 is TGCAGCGTCAAAGGGGTTTCCGGGGCCAACGTCCTGACTTTC.

The rearrangement joins TRBV4-1 to TRBJ2-3; TRBD1 aligns across 8 bases. Germline V gene sequence: CDR1 MGHRA, CDR2 YSYEKL. The CDR3 spans 15 residues. Losses at the gene ends were 7 bases for V and 4 bases for J; bases not matched to a gene: 10. In DNA, the CDR3 is TGCGCCAGCATGACGACGAGACAGGGGTCAGATACGCAGTATTTT. This encodes CASMTTRQGSDTQYF.

This chain uses TRBV5-1 with TRBJ2-2, with D possibly TRBD1 on 6 matching bases. With 5 bases removed from V and 7 bases from J, the gap between germline ends came to 15 bases. Germline V lookup: CDR1 SGHRS, CDR2 YFSETQ. This CDR3 has 14 amino acids. CDR3 region: CASSDTGSGGELFF. The CDR3 DNA is TGCGCCAGCAGTGATACAGGGTCGGGCGGGGAGCTGTTTTTT.

At least ten counts were recorded for this clonotype. V and J are TRBV29-1 and TRBJ1-5, with D perhaps TRBD1 (5 bases). Trimming left V 4 bases short and J 3 bases short, with 7 bases between. This CDR3 is built from 12 residues. Germline V gives CDR1 SQVTM, CDR2 ANQGSEA. This chain's CDR3 is CSVGGTNQPQHF. The CDR3 nucleotides read TGCAGCGTTGGAGGGACCAATCAGCCCCAGCATTTT.

At least ten counts were recorded for this clonotype. The chain employs TRBV19 and TRBJ1-5, with 8 bases that match TRBD1. CDR1 and CDR2 from the germline V gene are LNHDA and SQIVND (reference sequence). The CDR3 covers 14 residues. The V segment lost 5 bases and the J segment 3 bases; nucleotides outside the gene matches: 3. DNA for the CDR3: TGTGCCAGTAGTTTCAGGGGGCTCAATCAGCCCCAGCATTTT. Amino acids: CASSFRGLNQPQHF.

This clonotype was seen more than once but under ten times. This rearrangement joins TRBV6-1 to TRBJ1-5; D might be TRBD1 (5 bases). CDR3 length: 14 amino acids. V was pared by 5 bases and J by 0 bases, with 8 bases between. The germline V gene encodes CDR1 MNHNS and CDR2 SASEGT. CDR3 amino acids: CASSPDISNQPQHF. DNA of the CDR3: TGTGCCAGCAGTCCGGACATTAGCAATCAGCCCCAGCATTTT.

There are a few counts of this clonotype. The chain couples TRBV3-1 to TRBJ2-7; 9 bases map to TRBD2. The germline V gene has CDR1 LGHDT and CDR2 YNNKEL (reference sequence). V dropped 1 base and J dropped 3; count of bases not matched to a gene: 4. This CDR3 spans 15 amino acids. The CDR3 region has the DNA TGTGCCAGCAGCCAAGCTCGGACTAGCGTCTACGAGCAGTACGTC. Protein product: CASSQARTSVYEQYV.

V gene TRBV6-1 combines with J gene TRBJ2-5; D remains unclear. Trimming took off 7 bases at V and 7 bases at J, with 19 bases between the two ends. The CDR3 length is 14 residues. Germline lookup yields CDR1 MNHNS and CDR2 SASEGT. The CDR3 DNA is TGTGCCAGCACCCAAGGCGTCGGTGGGATGACCCAGTACTTC. It yields the protein CASTQGVGGMTQYF.

The genes are TRBV3-1 and TRBJ2-5; D is undetermined. The CDR3 runs 12 residues. From germline, CDR1 is LGHDT and CDR2 YNNKEL (reference sequence). V was shortened by 4 bases and J by 5 bases, with 8 bases between the two germline ends. The CDR3 nucleotides read TGTGCCAGCAGCCCCTGGGCCGAGACCCAGTACTTC. Its protein product is CASSPWAETQYF.

The CDR3 DNA is TGTGCCAGCAGCCAAGGGGGGAACATTCAGTACTTC. This gives the protein CASSQGGNIQYF. The J gene is TRBJ2-4, the V gene TRBV7-9; D might be TRBD1 or TRBD2, each matching 6 bases. Between the trimmed V and J ends, which lost 5 bases and 7 bases, there was a span of 9 bases. This CDR3 spans 12 amino acids. Germline CDR1 SEHNR, CDR2 FQNEAQ (reference sequence).

This rearrangement joins TRBV5-4 to TRBJ2-7; D gene uncertain. This CDR3 is 11 amino acids long. Trimming cost V 8 bases and J 2 bases, with 8 bases left between them. Germline loops: CDR1 SGHNT, CDR2 YYREEE (reference sequence). The CDR3 region is CARPGPYEQYV. The DNA of the CDR3 is TGTGCCAGACCAGGTCCCTACGAGCAGTACGTC.

This clonotype was counted between two and nine times. The rearrangement uses TRBV3-1 and TRBJ1-1; D is unclear. The V and J ends lost 8 bases and 4 bases respectively, with 8 bases between them. The CDR3 length is 11 residues. The germline CDR1 and CDR2 sequences are LGHDT and YNNKEL (reference sequence). The CDR3 nucleotides are TGTGCCAGCGTTGGTAGCACTGAAGCTTTCTTT. Translating it yields CASVGSTEAFF.

This clonotype showed up just a few times. The chain couples TRBV9 to TRBJ2-2; a weak D match, TRBD2 (6 bases). The CDR3 is 15 residues long. Germline CDR1 reads SGDLS; CDR2 reads YYNGEE. Trimming took 1 base from V and 1 from J, leaving 8 bases between them. In DNA form, the CDR3 reads TGTGCCAGCAGCGTAAGGCGGGGGAACACCGGGGAGCTGTTTTTT. Translating it yields CASSVRRGNTGELFF.

This chain uses TRBV5-1 with TRBJ1-1, with 9 bases aligning to TRBD1. The CDR3 covers 14 residues. CDR1 and CDR2 from the germline V gene are SGHRS and YFSETQ. V shed 4 bases, J shed 1 base, and the junction held 2 bases outside the gene matches. CDR3 amino acids: CASSGTGKNTEAFF. DNA for the CDR3: TGCGCCAGCAGCGGGACAGGGAAGAACACTGAAGCTTTCTTT.

The rearrangement joins TRBV4-1 to TRBJ2-1; unclear D gene. The germline V gene has CDR1 MGHRA and CDR2 YSYEKL. This CDR3 has 15 residues. Trimming shortened V by 3 bases and J by 10 bases, and 19 bases separated the two germline ends. For the CDR3, the DNA is TGCGCCAGCAGCCAGGAGCAGGCCTACGGCGGCGAGCAGTTCTTC. Translating gives CASSQEQAYGGEQFF.

V is TRBV7-7 and J is TRBJ2-5; 7 nucleotides line up with TRBD2. After removal of 1 base from V and 5 bases from J, the junction contained 7 bases not matched to a gene. This CDR3 has 15 residues. Germline V CDR1 and CDR2: SSHAT, FNYEAQ (reference sequence). The CDR3 spells CASSLGREPGETQYF. CDR3 coding DNA: TGTGCCAGCAGCTTAGGGCGGGAGCCAGGGGAGACCCAGTACTTC.

This chain uses TRBV5-1 with TRBJ2-1; possibly TRBD1 for D (6 bases). The CDR3 length is 14 residues. The germline V gene has CDR1 SGHRS and CDR2 YFSETQ. V dropped 0 bases and J dropped 6 bases, with 10 bases sitting between them. Here the CDR3 DNA reads TGCGCCAGCAGCTTGGGGGGGCCAGGCAATGAGCAGTTCTTC. Translating gives CASSLGGPGNEQFF.

This chain connects TRBV5-1 to TRBJ2-1; possibly TRBD1 for D (5 bases). Deletions cut 0 bases from V and 8 bases from J, with 9 bases between. Germline assignment: CDR1 SGHRS and CDR2 YFSETQ. This CDR3 contains 13 residues. The CDR3 region is CASSLGWGYEQFF. The CDR3, as DNA: TGCGCCAGCAGCTTGGGATGGGGCTATGAGCAGTTCTTC.

This clonotype was found a few times. This chain joins TRBV12-3 or TRBV12-4 and TRBJ2-2; perhaps D is TRBD1 or TRBD2 (6 bases each). The V end lost 5 bases, the J end lost 4 bases, and 17 bases lay between the germline ends. This CDR3 is 16 amino acids long. CDR3 sequence (DNA): TGTGCCAGCAGTCAGTCCATAGGGGGGTTCACCGGGGAGCTGTTTTTT. This translates into CASSQSIGGFTGELFF.